The rows below give T cell receptor beta chains drawn from one sample of a study of T cell repertoires in cytomegalovirus infection. Each CDR3 protein gets one entry after TCRdb re-called the reads with MiXCR. This sample carries hundreds of thousands of distinct CDR3 sequences, 20% to 25% of them seen once, and the ten largest clones take around 7.6%. The sample comprised CD8+ T cells from PBMCs. Receptor source: a human donor in good health (CMV status not recorded). Some clones in this sample may be carry-over from other donors' samples. CDR3s include the opening cysteine and the closing phenylalanine or tryptophan. The D gene is left open where the match is weak. Rows give clone size only sometimes, using once, few, many, or a class for an expanded clone.

J | D | size | V | CDR3 | DNA
TRBJ2-5 | TRBD1 | few | TRBV12-3/TRBV12-4 | CASSFLLRDRAQETQYF | TGTGCCAGCAGTTTTCTCCTCCGGGACAGGGCACAAGAGACCCAGTACTTC
TRBJ2-3 | - | few | TRBV20-1 | CSARASRIPDTQYF | TGCAGTGCTAGAGCTTCCAGGATCCCAGATACGCAGTATTTT
TRBJ2-3 | TRBD2 | few | TRBV20-1 | CSAPSGGPTDTQYF | TGCAGTGCCCCTAGCGGGGGGCCCACAGATACGCAGTATTTT
TRBJ2-3 | - | - | TRBV29-1 | CSVWGLDTQYF | TGCAGCGTTTGGGGTCTAGATACGCAGTATTTT
TRBJ1-1 | TRBD1 | few | TRBV7-8 | CASRLGQGQTGAFF | TGTGCCAGCAGGTTGGGACAGGGCCAGACAGGGGCTTTCTTT
TRBJ2-6 | - | - | TRBV19 | CASKWGHPRSGANVLTF | TGTGCCAGTAAATGGGGGCACCCAAGGTCTGGGGCCAACGTCCTGACTTTC
TRBJ1-5 | TRBD1 | few | TRBV6-6 | CAATGGLRQPQHF | TGTGCAGCTACAGGGGGCCTACGTCAGCCCCAGCATTTT
TRBJ1-1 | - | - | TRBV6-2/TRBV6-3 | CASSYQRDVLTPTNTEAFF | TGTGCCAGCAGTTACCAGCGGGATGTTCTCACTCCTACGAACACTGAAGCTTTCTTT
TRBJ2-1 | - | - | TRBV6-2/TRBV6-3 | CASGTAETVYNEQFF | TGTGCCAGCGGCACAGCGGAGACTGTCTACAATGAGCAGTTCTTC
TRBJ2-7 | TRBD1 | - | TRBV2 | CASEWDRERDF | TGTGCCAGCGAGTGGGACAGGGAAAGAGACTTC
TRBJ2-2 | - | - | TRBV5-6 | CASSLASAGVVAGELFF | TGTGCCAGCAGCTTGGCTTCGGCAGGGGTGGTTGCCGGGGAGCTGTTTTTT
TRBJ2-2 | - | - | TRBV4-1 | CASSQEGYRDYGELFF | TGTGCCAGCAGCCAAGAAGGATACAGGGACTACGGGGAGCTGTTTTTT
TRBJ2-7 | - | once | TRBV12-3/TRBV12-4 | CASRGRTDSYEQYF | TGTGCCAGCAGGGGACGGACAGACTCCTACGAGCAGTACTTC
TRBJ1-1 | - | many | TRBV7-2 | CASSLGGAGGGTEAFF | TGTGCCAGCAGCTTAGGAGGAGCCGGCGGGGGAACTGAAGCTTTCTTT
TRBJ2-1 | - | many | TRBV7-2 | CASSLPPGRGEQFF | TGTGCCAGCAGCTTACCGCCGGGGAGAGGCGAGCAGTTCTTC
TRBJ1-2 | - | - | TRBV5-6 | CASSPRRVWGYTF | TGTGCCAGCAGCCCACGCAGGGTGTGGGGCTACACCTTC
TRBJ2-1 | - | few | TRBV7-9 | CASNDIRTPDDEQFF | TGTGCCAGCAACGACATTCGGACGCCTGACGATGAGCAGTTCTTC
TRBJ2-2 | - | - | TRBV29-1 | CSVEVHPNTGELFF | TGCAGCGTTGAAGTACACCCGAACACCGGGGAGCTGTTTTTT
TRBJ2-3 | - | - | TRBV29-1 | CSVEDRWGAQSDTQYF | TGCAGCGTTGAAGATCGCTGGGGGGCGCAATCAGATACGCAGTATTTT
TRBJ1-1 | - | few | TRBV27 | CASSLGSLNTEAFF | TGTGCCAGCAGTTTAGGTAGCTTGAACACTGAAGCTTTCTTT
TRBJ1-2 | - | - | TRBV2 | CASSGNGGYTF | TGTGCCAGCAGTGGCAATGGTGGCTACACCTTC
TRBJ1-1 | - | - | TRBV20-1 | CSARPEEDRIMGTEAFF | TGCAGTGCTAGACCCGAAGAGGACAGAATAATGGGCACTGAAGCTTTCTTT
TRBJ2-7 | - | - | TRBV5-1 | CASSLDGAPYEQYF | TGCGCCAGCAGCTTGGACGGTGCCCCCTACGAGCAGTACTTC
TRBJ2-1 | - | - | TRBV6-2/TRBV6-3 | CAIQDSPYNEQFF | TGTGCCATCCAAGACAGCCCCTACAATGAGCAGTTCTTC
TRBJ2-5 | - | - | TRBV28 | CASRIQAYETQYF | TGTGCCAGCAGAATACAGGCGTACGAGACCCAGTACTTC
TRBJ2-1 | TRBD1 | - | TRBV20-1 | CSAPQGAVYNEQFF | TGCAGTGCTCCCCAGGGGGCGGTTTACAATGAGCAGTTCTTC
TRBJ2-5 | TRBD1 | - | TRBV14 | CASSPLTDRAEETQYF | TGTGCCAGCAGCCCACTAACCGACAGGGCGGAGGAGACCCAGTACTTC
TRBJ2-2 | - | many | TRBV11-1 | CASSLVTQAFGELFF | TGTGCCAGCAGCTTGGTGACCCAGGCTTTCGGGGAGCTGTTTTTT